Listed here are 7 T cell receptor beta chains from one sample, sequenced in a study of control samples from healthy donors and cancer patients. Using immunoSEQ multiplex PCR, the repertoire was profiled, and TCRdb retains in-frame clones only, with some absent. Here the sample spans about 140,000 clones, approximately 94% being singletons. The sample comprised blood. These receptors came from a man in his forties in good health.

This sequence joins TRBV4-3 and TRBJ1-4; 8 positions match TRBD1. After removal of 4 bases from V and 8 bases from J, the junction contained 9 bases not matched to a gene. The CDR3 loop spans 15 amino acids. Germline V gene sequence: CDR1 LGHNA, CDR2 YSLEER. The CDR3 DNA sequence: TGCGCCAGCAGCCCCTGGACAGGGTCAAGGGAAAAACTGTTTTTT. It is translated as CASSPWTGSREKLFF.

The J gene is TRBJ1-6, the V gene TRBV27, with a weak D call TRBD1 (6 bases). Trimming pared 1 base from V and 10 bases from J, leaving 14 bases between. The CDR3 has 15 residues. The germline CDR1 and CDR2 sequences are MNHEY and SMNVEV (reference sequence). The CDR3 DNA reads as TGTGCCAGCAGTTTATTTACACAGACAGGATCACCCCTCCACTTT. The encoded protein is CASSLFTQTGSPLHF.

The chain joins TRBV9 to TRBJ2-5; D is tentatively TRBD1 or TRBD2 (5 bases each). In germline, CDR1 is SGDLS, CDR2 YYNGEE. Trimming stripped 3 bases from V and 4 bases from J, with 7 bases between. The CDR3 totals 12 residues. Here the CDR3 DNA reads TGTGCCAGCAGCGGGGGGATAGAGACCCAGTACTTC. Its protein is CASSGGIETQYF.

The rearrangement joins TRBV19 to TRBJ1-1, with D possibly matching TRBD1 (5 bases). Looked up from germline, CDR1 is LNHDA and CDR2 is SQIVND (reference sequence). This CDR3 has 11 residues. V was clipped by 5 bases and J by 7 bases, with 8 bases between them. The CDR3 DNA is TGTGCCAGTAGTGCCGACAGTGAAGCTTTCTTT. It is translated as CASSADSEAFF.

The chain has TRBV4-3 and TRBJ2-2; D remains unclear. This CDR3 has 15 amino acids. Trimming took 0 bases from V and 9 from J, leaving 14 bases between them. Germline values: CDR1 LGHNA, CDR2 YSLEER. CDR3 region: CASSQEVAPARELFF. CDR3 DNA: TGCGCCAGCAGCCAAGAGGTGGCTCCCGCGAGGGAGCTGTTTTTT.

The rearrangement uses TRBV4-3 and TRBJ1-2; D gene unclear. The V gene lost 1 base and the J gene lost 4 bases, with 16 bases spanning the gap. The CDR3 is 16 residues long. Germline lookup yields CDR1 LGHNA and CDR2 YSLEER. The CDR3 DNA follows: TGCGCCAGCAGCCAAGTAAAGGGAGTAAAGGGCTATGGCTACACCTTC. Translated, it gives CASSQVKGVKGYGYTF.

The J gene is TRBJ1-6, the V gene TRBV6-5, with 10 positions matching TRBD1. The CDR3 contains 16 residues. The germline CDR1 and CDR2 sequences are MNHEY and SVGAGI. Trimming cost V 0 bases and J 10 bases; bases outside gene matches: 6. Written as DNA, the CDR3 is TGTGCCAGCAGTTACTCGGGACAGGGGAAGGGATCACCCCTCCACTTT. It encodes CASSYSGQGKGSPLHF.